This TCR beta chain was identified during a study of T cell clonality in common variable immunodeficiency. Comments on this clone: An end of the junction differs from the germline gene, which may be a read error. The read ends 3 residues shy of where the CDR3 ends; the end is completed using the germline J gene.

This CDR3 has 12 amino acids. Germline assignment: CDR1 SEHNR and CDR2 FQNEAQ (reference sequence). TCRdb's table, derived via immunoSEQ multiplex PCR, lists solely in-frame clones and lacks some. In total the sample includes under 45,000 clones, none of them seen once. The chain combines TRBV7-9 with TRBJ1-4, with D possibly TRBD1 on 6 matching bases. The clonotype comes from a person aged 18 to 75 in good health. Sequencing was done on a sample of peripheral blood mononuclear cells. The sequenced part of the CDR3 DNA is TGTTCCAGCAGCTTAGCACAGGGTAAA. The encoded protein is CSSSLAQGK. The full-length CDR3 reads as CSSSLAQGKLFF.